This T cell receptor (beta chain) was sequenced during a study of technical replicates of blood from four donors. Sequencing used immunoSEQ multiplex PCR; TCRdb keeps in-frame clones, though not all of them. This sample has approximately 15,000 clones, with about four fifths found just once. CDR1 and CDR2 (germline): SEHNR, FQNEAQ (reference sequence). Trimming pared 2 bases from V and 5 bases from J, leaving 10 bases between. This CDR3 has 14 residues. The specimen sequenced was PBMCs. V usage is TRBV7-9 and J usage is TRBJ1-5, with D maybe TRBD1 (6 bases). The sequence was obtained from a human donor in good health. CDR3 DNA sequence: TGTGCCAGCAGCTTAATAGGGGGGGATCAGCCCCAGCATTTT. This codes for CASSLIGGDQPQHF.